The source of this T cell receptor beta chain is a study of blood T cell repertoires in COVID-19. Study information: Samples taken during acute and convalescent COVID-19 were collected in the United States, Italy and Spain. T cells, B-cell-depleted T cells, or PBMCs supplied cDNA or gDNA.

Sequencing was performed with immunoSEQ multiplex PCR; in TCRdb, only in-frame clones are kept and a portion is missing. The sample carries approximately 100,000 clones, more than 80% recorded once. Trimming took 3 bases from V and 5 from J; bases not matched to a gene: 8. The germline V gene encodes CDR1 SGHTA and CDR2 FQGNSA. The CDR3 spans 15 residues. Sequenced material: peripheral blood. The V and J genes are TRBV7-2 and TRBJ2-5, with 8 bases matching TRBD2. This clonotype was obtained from a woman of 80 years or more with acute or convalescent COVID-19. In DNA, the CDR3 is TGTGCCAGCAGCTTGATCGGGGGGGCCGGGGAGACCCAGTACTTC. This translates into CASSLIGGAGETQYF.